Each of the 23 T cell receptor beta chains below was sequenced from the same sample in a study of identical twins. Each CDR3 protein is one row after TCRdb ran MiXCR on the 5' RACE reads. The sample contains over 550,000 distinct CDR3 sequences, roughly 7.2% of which appear only once. The same specimen was also included in a second study, on yellow fever vaccine responses in identical twins.

Sequenced input: PBMCs. The receptors were sampled from a woman aged 18-30 years in good health.

This clonotype was observed many times. The chain has TRBV20-1 and TRBJ2-7, with D possibly TRBD2 on 5 matching bases. The CDR3 is 15 residues long. V was shortened by 4 bases and J by 0 bases, with 16 bases between the two germline ends. The germline gives CDR1 DFQATT, CDR2 SNEGSKA (reference sequence). The CDR3, as DNA: TGCAGTGCTACCCCGACCCAACGGGGCTCCTACGAGCAGTACTTC. Residues: CSATPTQRGSYEQYF.

This clonotype was detected many times. This chain links TRBV4-1 with TRBJ1-1, with D possibly matching TRBD1 (5 bases). Germline CDR1 MGHRA, CDR2 YSYEKL. The CDR3 has 15 amino acids. The V and J ends lost 0 bases and 3 bases respectively, with 11 bases between them. As DNA, the CDR3 is TGCGCCAGCAGCCAAGACCCTACAGGTGACACTGAAGCTTTCTTT. It encodes CASSQDPTGDTEAFF.

V usage is TRBV3-1 and J usage is TRBJ1-6; D might be TRBD1 (5 bases). Germline values: CDR1 LGHDT, CDR2 YNNKEL (reference sequence). Trimming shortened V by 4 bases and J by 7 bases, and 11 bases separated the two germline ends. The CDR3 is made up of 14 amino acids. In nucleotides, the CDR3 is TGTGCCAGCAGCCCGACAGAGAAGAATTCACCCCTCCACTTT. This translates into CASSPTEKNSPLHF. The complete variable domain, with remaining parts taken from reference TRBV3-1 and TRBJ1-6, reads DTAVSQTPKYLVTQMGNDKSIKCEQNLGHDTMYWYKQDSKKFLKIMFSYNNKELIINETVPNRFSPKSPDKAHLNLHINSLELGDSAVYFCASSPTEKNSPLHFGNGTRLTVT.

This clonotype was observed many times. This chain links TRBV9 with TRBJ2-1, with D perhaps matching TRBD1 (5 bases). This CDR3 comprises 14 residues. Per germline, CDR1 SGDLS and CDR2 YYNGEE. With 3 bases removed from V and 4 bases from J, the gap between germline ends came to 11 bases. The CDR3 here is CASSARGAYNEQFF. DNA of the CDR3: TGTGCCAGCAGCGCCCGTGGGGCTTACAATGAGCAGTTCTTC.

The chain joins TRBV15 to TRBJ2-3; 11 nucleotides match TRBD2. The V gene end was trimmed by 3 bases and the J gene end by 1 base; junction bases not matched to a gene: 3. Germline CDR1 is LNHNV and CDR2 is YYDKDF (reference sequence). The CDR3 length is 16 residues. CDR3 in amino acids: CATSRETSGGTDTQYF. In DNA, the CDR3 is TGTGCCACCAGCAGGGAGACTAGCGGGGGCACAGATACGCAGTATTTT.

V and J are TRBV4-1 and TRBJ1-1, with a possible D match to TRBD1 (5 bases). The CDR3 totals 12 residues. CDR1 MGHRA and CDR2 YSYEKL come from the germline V gene. The V end lost 7 bases, the J end lost 2 bases, and 8 bases lay between the germline ends. The CDR3 sequence is CASNGANTEAFF. The CDR3 coding sequence is TGCGCCAGCAATGGGGCTAACACTGAAGCTTTCTTT.

This sequence joins TRBV29-1 and TRBJ2-2; maybe TRBD1 (6 bases). The CDR3 is made up of 16 amino acids. Germline CDR1 SQVTM, CDR2 ANQGSEA. V was clipped by 1 base and J by 0 bases, with 12 bases between them. This CDR3 reads CSVEALTGANTGELFF. The CDR3 coding sequence is TGCAGCGTTGAAGCCCTGACAGGCGCGAACACCGGGGAGCTGTTTTTT.

This clonotype was counted ten times or more. This rearrangement joins TRBV12-3 or TRBV12-4 to TRBJ2-1; either TRBD1 or TRBD2 may supply D (5 bases each). The CDR3 contains 14 residues. V lost 8 bases and J lost 4, with 15 bases in between. This chain's CDR3 is CASGPGTSYNEQFF. CDR3 nucleotide sequence: TGTGCCAGCGGACCGGGGACGTCTTACAATGAGCAGTTCTTC.

The CDR3 spells CASSLVPGGGLNEQFF. CDR3 in DNA: TGTGCCAGCAGTTTAGTGCCGGGGGGGGGCCTCAATGAGCAGTTCTTC. The rearrangement uses TRBV12-3 or TRBV12-4 and TRBJ2-1, with 8 bases fitting TRBD2. V lost 1 base, J lost 6 bases, and 8 bases stayed unmatched. This CDR3 is built from 16 residues.

This clonotype was seen more than once but under ten times. V usage is TRBV7-9 and J usage is TRBJ2-7; TRBD2 might be the D (5 bases). The CDR3 covers 16 residues. Germline lookup yields CDR1 SEHNR and CDR2 FQNEAQ (reference sequence). The V end was cut by 3 bases, the J end by 10 bases, with 25 bases between. This chain's CDR3 is CASSLFWGVFGVRQYF. The CDR3 DNA reads as TGTGCCAGCAGCTTGTTTTGGGGAGTTTTCGGCGTGAGACAGTACTTC.

This clonotype showed up many times. The gene calls are TRBV5-1 and TRBJ2-2; D is uncertain. The germline V and J ends were trimmed by 2 bases and 3 bases, with 8 bases remaining between them. The CDR3 covers 14 residues. Germline V gene lookup returns CDR1 SGHRS and CDR2 YFSETQ. The CDR3 bases are TGCGCCAGCAGCTTCTTCAGGTACACCGGGGAGCTGTTTTTT. Amino acids: CASSFFRYTGELFF.

This clonotype was observed a few times. The CDR3 region has the DNA TGTGCCAGCAGCTTAGCGACCATTGGAGATACGCAGTATTTT. It codes for CASSLATIGDTQYF. The chain links TRBV7-2 to TRBJ2-3; no firm D call. Trimming removed 0 bases at V and 5 bases at J, with 9 bases between. The CDR3 consists of 14 residues. Per the germline V gene, CDR1 is SGHTA and CDR2 is FQGNSA.

The table lists this clonotype with many counts. The rearrangement joins TRBV12-3 or TRBV12-4 to TRBJ1-5; D not resolved. Trimming cost V 1 base and J 0 bases, with 1 base left between them. The CDR3 totals 13 residues. The CDR3 here is CASSLGSNQPQHF. CDR3 in DNA: TGTGCCAGCAGTTTAGGTAGCAATCAGCCCCAGCATTTT.

The sample holds a few counts of this clonotype. The chain combines TRBV10-3 with TRBJ2-5, with no clear D. The CDR3 is 11 residues long. From germline, CDR1 is ENHRY and CDR2 SYGVKD. Trimming stripped 5 bases from V and 4 bases from J, with 5 bases between. The CDR3 loop reads CAISTGETQYF. CDR3 bases: TGTGCCATCAGTACGGGAGAGACCCAGTACTTC.

This clonotype was picked up many times. CDR3 nucleotide sequence: TGTGCCAGCAGCTTAGACCTACAGGGAAATCAGCCCCAGCATTTT. It codes for CASSLDLQGNQPQHF. The chain uses TRBV7-8 and TRBJ1-5, with D possibly matching TRBD1 (6 bases). Germline V gene lookup returns CDR1 SGHVS and CDR2 FQNEAQ. The CDR3 has 15 residues. Trimming stripped 1 base from V and 4 bases from J, with 11 bases between.

This chain joins TRBV6-1 and TRBJ2-5; no definite D call. V was clipped by 6 bases and J by 2 bases, with 13 bases between them. Looked up from germline, CDR1 is MNHNS and CDR2 is SASEGT. The CDR3 loop spans 14 amino acids. This chain's CDR3 is CASSRTTSQETQYF. CDR3 DNA: TGTGCCAGCAGCCGTACTACAAGTCAAGAGACCCAGTACTTC.

This clonotype was recorded many times. V usage is TRBV29-1 and J usage is TRBJ2-2; D not resolved. This CDR3 contains 13 residues. The V end lost 5 bases, the J end lost 5 bases, and 12 bases lay between the germline ends. CDR1 is SQVTM and CDR2 is ANQGSEA in the germline V gene. The CDR3 DNA reads as TGCAGCGTTTCCCACGCGGAAACCGGGGAGCTGTTTTTT. Its translation is CSVSHAETGELFF.

The chain couples TRBV20-1 to TRBJ1-3, with D unresolved. Trimming removed 6 bases at V and 4 bases at J, with 7 bases between. This CDR3 spans 11 amino acids. CDR1 DFQATT and CDR2 SNEGSKA come from the germline V gene (reference sequence). The CDR3 nucleotides are TGCAGTGCCCAAAACGGAAACACCATATATTTT. This gives the protein CSAQNGNTIYF.

CDR3 nucleotides: TGTGCCAGCAGCTCGAAAGCGGGAGCAGGACAGACCCAGTACTTC. This sequence encodes CASSSKAGAGQTQYF. V and J are TRBV11-1 and TRBJ2-5, with TRBD2 identical over 8 bases. V lost 4 bases, J lost 6 bases, and 10 bases stayed unmatched. Germline V CDR1 and CDR2: SGHAT, FQDESV (reference sequence). The CDR3 spans 15 residues.

The chain combines TRBV6-1 with TRBJ2-3; D possibly corresponds to TRBD1 (6 bases). Trimming cost V 4 bases and J 4 bases, with 15 bases left between them. Germline values: CDR1 MNHNS, CDR2 SASEGT. This CDR3 has 15 amino acids. In DNA, the CDR3 is TGTGCCAGCAGTGGGTGGGGGCCGAGGGCAGATACGCAGTATTTT. This gives the protein CASSGWGPRADTQYF.

This clonotype was seen repeatedly, ten times or more. V is TRBV2 and J is TRBJ1-1; D remains ambiguous. Trimming took off 3 bases at V and 0 bases at J, with 8 bases between the two ends. The CDR3 spans 14 residues. The germline V gene encodes CDR1 SNHLY and CDR2 FYNNEI. The CDR3 spells CASSDRQLNTEAFF. DNA of the CDR3: TGTGCCAGCAGTGATCGTCAGTTGAACACTGAAGCTTTCTTT.

This clonotype was seen a few times. CDR3 protein: CASRRTIKGHNEQFF. Written as DNA, the CDR3 is TGTGCCAGCAGAAGGACTATAAAAGGACACAATGAGCAGTTCTTC. The rearrangement uses TRBV12-3 or TRBV12-4 and TRBJ2-1; D possibly corresponds to TRBD2 (6 bases). Trimming stripped 6 bases from V and 5 bases from J, with 17 bases between. The CDR3 consists of 15 residues.

This clonotype was detected a few times. The rearrangement links TRBV28 to TRBJ2-3; D call uncertain. CDR1 MDHEN and CDR2 SYDVKM come from the germline V gene. The V gene lost 4 bases and the J gene lost 9 bases, with 11 bases spanning the gap. The CDR3 loop spans 12 amino acids. The CDR3 nucleotides are TGTGCCAGCAGTTCAGCGCCTGGCACGCAGTATTTT. This gives the protein CASSSAPGTQYF.